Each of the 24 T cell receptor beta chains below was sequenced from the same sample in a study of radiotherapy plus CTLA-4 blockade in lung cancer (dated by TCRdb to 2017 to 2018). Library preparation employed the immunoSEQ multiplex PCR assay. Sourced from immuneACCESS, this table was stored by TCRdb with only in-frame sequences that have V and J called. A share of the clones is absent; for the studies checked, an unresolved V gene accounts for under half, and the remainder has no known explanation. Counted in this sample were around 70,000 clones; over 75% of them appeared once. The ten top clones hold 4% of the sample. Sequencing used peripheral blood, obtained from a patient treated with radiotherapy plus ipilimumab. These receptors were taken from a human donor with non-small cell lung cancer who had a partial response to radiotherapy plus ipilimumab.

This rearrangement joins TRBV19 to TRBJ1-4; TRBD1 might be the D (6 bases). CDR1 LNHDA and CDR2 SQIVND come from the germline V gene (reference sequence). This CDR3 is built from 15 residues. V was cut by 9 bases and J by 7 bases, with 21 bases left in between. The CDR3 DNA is TGTGCCAGCGGGCCGGGGGCGGCTAGCGGTGAAAAACTGTTTTTT. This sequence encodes CASGPGAASGEKLFF. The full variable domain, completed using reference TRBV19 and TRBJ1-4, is DGGITQSPKYLFRKEGQNVTLSCEQNLNHDAMYWYRQDPGQGLRLIYYSQIVNDFQKGDIAEGYSVSREKKESFPLTVTSAQKNPTAFYLCASGPGAASGEKLFFGSGTQLSVL.

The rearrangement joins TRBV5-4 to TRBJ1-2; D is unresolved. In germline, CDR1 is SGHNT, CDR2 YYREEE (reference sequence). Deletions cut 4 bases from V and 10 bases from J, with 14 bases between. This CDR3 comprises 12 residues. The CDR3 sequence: CASSLNIAHYTF. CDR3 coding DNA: TGTGCCAGCAGCCTGAACATCGCCCACTACACCTTC.

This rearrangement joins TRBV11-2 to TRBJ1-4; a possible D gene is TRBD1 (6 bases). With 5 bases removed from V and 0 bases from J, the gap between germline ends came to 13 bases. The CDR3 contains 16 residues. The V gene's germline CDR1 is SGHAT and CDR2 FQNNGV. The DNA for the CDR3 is TGTGCCAGCAGCCCCCAGGGGTTTGCAACTAATGAAAAACTGTTTTTT. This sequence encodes CASSPQGFATNEKLFF.

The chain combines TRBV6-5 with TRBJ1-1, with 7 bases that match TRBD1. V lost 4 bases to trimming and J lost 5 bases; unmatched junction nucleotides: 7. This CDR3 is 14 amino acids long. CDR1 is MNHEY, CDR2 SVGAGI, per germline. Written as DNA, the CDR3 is TGTGCCAGCAGTTCCCAAACAGGGGATACTGAAGCTTTCTTT. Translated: CASSSQTGDTEAFF.

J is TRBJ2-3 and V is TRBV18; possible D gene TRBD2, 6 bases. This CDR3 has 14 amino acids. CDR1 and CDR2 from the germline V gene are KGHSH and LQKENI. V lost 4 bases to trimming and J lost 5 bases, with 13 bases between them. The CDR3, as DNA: TGTGCCAGCTCACGGGACTCCACTTTAGATACGCAGTATTTT. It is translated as CASSRDSTLDTQYF.

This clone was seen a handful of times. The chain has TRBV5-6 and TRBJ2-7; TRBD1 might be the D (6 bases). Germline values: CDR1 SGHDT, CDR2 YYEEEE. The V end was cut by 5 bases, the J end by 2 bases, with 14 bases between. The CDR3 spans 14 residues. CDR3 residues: CASSSDSFAYEQYF. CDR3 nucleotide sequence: TGTGCCAGCAGTTCGGACAGCTTCGCCTACGAGCAGTACTTC.

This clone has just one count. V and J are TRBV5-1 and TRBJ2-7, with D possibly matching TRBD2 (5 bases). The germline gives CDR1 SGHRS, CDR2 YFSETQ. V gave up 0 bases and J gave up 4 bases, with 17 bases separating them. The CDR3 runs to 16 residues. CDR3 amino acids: CASSLELATTRYEQYF. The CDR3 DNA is TGCGCCAGCAGCTTGGAGCTAGCCACGACCCGGTACGAGCAGTACTTC.

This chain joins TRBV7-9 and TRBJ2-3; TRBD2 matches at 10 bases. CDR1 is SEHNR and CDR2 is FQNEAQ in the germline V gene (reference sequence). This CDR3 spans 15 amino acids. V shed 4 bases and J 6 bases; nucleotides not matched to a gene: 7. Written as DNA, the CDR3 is TGTGCCAGCAGCTGGGAGCGGGAGGGCCTGGATACGCAGTATTTT. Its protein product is CASSWEREGLDTQYF.

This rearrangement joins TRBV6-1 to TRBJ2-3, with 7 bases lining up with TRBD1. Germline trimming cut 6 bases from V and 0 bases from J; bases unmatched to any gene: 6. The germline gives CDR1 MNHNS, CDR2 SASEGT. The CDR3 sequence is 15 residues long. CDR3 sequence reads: CASRATGQSTDTQYF. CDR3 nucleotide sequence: TGTGCCAGCAGAGCTACGGGACAGAGCACAGATACGCAGTATTTT.

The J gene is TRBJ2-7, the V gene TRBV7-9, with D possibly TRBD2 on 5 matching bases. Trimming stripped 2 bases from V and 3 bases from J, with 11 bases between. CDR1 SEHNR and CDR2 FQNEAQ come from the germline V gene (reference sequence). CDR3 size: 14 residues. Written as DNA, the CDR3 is TGTGCCAGCAGCTTACGCGGGTTACGCTACGAGCAGTACTTC. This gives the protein CASSLRGLRYEQYF.

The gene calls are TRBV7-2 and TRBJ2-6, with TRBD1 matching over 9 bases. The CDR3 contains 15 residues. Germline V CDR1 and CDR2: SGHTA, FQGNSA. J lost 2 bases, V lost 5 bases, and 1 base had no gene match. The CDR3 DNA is TGTGCCAGCAGCCGACAGGGGGCTGGGGCCAACGTCCTGACTTTC. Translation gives CASSRQGAGANVLTF.

The CDR3 region is CASSLEGSSYNEQFF. For the CDR3, the DNA is TGCGCCAGCAGCTTGGAGGGGTCTTCCTACAATGAGCAGTTCTTC. The chain links TRBV5-1 to TRBJ2-1; a weak D match, TRBD1 (5 bases). Germline lookup yields CDR1 SGHRS and CDR2 YFSETQ. The CDR3 has 15 amino acids. The ends were cut back, 0 bases at V and 1 base at J, with 8 bases in the middle.

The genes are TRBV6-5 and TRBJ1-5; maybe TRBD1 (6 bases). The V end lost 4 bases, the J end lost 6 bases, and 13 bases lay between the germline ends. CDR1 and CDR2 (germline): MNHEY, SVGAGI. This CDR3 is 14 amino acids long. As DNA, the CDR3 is TGTGCCAGCAGTTCCGACAGGTTGGGTCAGCCCCAGCATTTT. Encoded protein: CASSSDRLGQPQHF.

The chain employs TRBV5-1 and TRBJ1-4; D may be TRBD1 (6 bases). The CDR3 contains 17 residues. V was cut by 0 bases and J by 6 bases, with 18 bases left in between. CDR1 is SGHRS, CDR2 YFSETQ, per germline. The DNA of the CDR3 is TGCGCCAGCAGCTTGGACCTACAGGGTGCGGCCCATGAAAAACTGTTTTTT. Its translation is CASSLDLQGAAHEKLFF.

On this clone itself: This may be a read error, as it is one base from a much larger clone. In DNA, the CDR3 is TGTGCCTGGAGTTCCCCACCAGGGACCCAGTACTTC. Translated, it gives CAWSSPPGTQYF. The rearrangement uses TRBV30 and TRBJ2-5; D gene unclear. This CDR3 is 12 amino acids long. Trimming cost V 2 bases and J 7 bases, with 11 bases left between them. Germline lookup yields CDR1 GTSNPN and CDR2 SVGIG (reference sequence). The complete variable domain, with remaining parts taken from reference TRBV30 and TRBJ2-5, reads SQTIHQWPATLVQPVGSPLSLECTVEGTSNPNLYWYRQAAGRGLQLLFYSVGIGQISSEVPQNLSASRPQDRQFILSSKKLLLSDSGFYLCAWSSPPGTQYFGPGTRLLVL.

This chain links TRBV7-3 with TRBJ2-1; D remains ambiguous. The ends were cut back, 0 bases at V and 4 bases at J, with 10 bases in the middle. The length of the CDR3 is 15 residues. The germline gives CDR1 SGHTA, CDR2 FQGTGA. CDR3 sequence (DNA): TGTGCCAGCAGCTTAACTTTTGACTCTTACAATGAGCAGTTCTTC. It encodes CASSLTFDSYNEQFF.

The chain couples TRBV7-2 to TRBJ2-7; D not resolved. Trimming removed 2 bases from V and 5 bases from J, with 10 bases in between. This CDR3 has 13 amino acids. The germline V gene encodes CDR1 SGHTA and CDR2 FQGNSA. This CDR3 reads CASSLSFPNEQYF. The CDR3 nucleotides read TGTGCCAGCAGCTTATCATTCCCTAACGAGCAGTACTTC.

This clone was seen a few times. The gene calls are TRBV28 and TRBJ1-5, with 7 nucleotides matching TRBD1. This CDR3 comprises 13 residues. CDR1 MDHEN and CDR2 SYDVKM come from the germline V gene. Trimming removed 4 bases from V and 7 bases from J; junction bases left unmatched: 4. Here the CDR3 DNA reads TGTGCCAGCAGTTGGGGACAGCGCCAGCCCCAGCATTTT. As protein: CASSWGQRQPQHF.

The CDR3 loop reads CASSSGLGETQYF. DNA of the CDR3: TGCGCCAGCAGCTCAGGACTTGGGGAGACCCAGTACTTC. The rearrangement uses TRBV4-1 and TRBJ2-5, with D possibly matching TRBD2 (5 bases). Germline CDR1 and CDR2: MGHRA and YSYEKL. The CDR3 length is 13 residues. Trimming pared 5 bases from V and 5 bases from J, leaving 12 bases between.

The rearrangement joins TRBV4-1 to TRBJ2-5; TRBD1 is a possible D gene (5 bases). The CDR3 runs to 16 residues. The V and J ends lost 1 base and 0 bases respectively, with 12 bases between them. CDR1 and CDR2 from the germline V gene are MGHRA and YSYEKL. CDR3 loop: CASSQAPSGYQETQYF. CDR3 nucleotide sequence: TGCGCCAGCAGCCAAGCCCCTTCAGGGTACCAAGAGACCCAGTACTTC.

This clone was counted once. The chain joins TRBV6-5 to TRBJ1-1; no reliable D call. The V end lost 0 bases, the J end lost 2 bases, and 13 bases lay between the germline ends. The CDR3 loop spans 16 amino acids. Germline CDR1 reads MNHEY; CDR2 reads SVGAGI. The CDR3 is CASSYSMIGGNTEAFF. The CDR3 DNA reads TGTGCCAGCAGTTACTCGATGATAGGCGGTAACACTGAAGCTTTCTTT.

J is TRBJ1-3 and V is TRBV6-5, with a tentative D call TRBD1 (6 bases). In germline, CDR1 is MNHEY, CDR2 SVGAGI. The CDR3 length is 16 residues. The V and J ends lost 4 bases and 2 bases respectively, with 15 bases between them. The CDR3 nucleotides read TGTGCCAGCAGTTCCGACAGGCGATCCACTGGAAACACCATATATTTT. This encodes CASSSDRRSTGNTIYF.

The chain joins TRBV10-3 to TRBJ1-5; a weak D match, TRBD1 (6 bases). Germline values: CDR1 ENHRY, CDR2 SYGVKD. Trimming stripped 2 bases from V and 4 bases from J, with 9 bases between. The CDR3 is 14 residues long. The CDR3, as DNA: TGTGCCATCAGTGAGCGGACAGAGAATCAGCCCCAGCATTTT. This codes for CAISERTENQPQHF.

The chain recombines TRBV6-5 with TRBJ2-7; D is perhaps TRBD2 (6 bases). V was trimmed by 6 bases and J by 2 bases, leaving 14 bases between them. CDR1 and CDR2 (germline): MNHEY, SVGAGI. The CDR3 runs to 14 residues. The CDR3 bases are TGTGCCAGCAGCCCGGGGGTGCCCCCCTACGAGCAGTACTTC. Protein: CASSPGVPPYEQYF.